One sample yielded the 20 T cell receptor beta chains listed below, sequenced in a study of control samples from healthy donors and cancer patients (TCRdb year 2020). Libraries were constructed by the immunoSEQ multiplex PCR assay. Held by TCRdb, this immuneACCESS table contains in-frame sequences only and omits some clones. Under half of the omission traces to an unresolved V gene where checked; the cause of the rest is unknown. A total of about 130,000 clones appear in this sample, 85% to 95% of them only once. The ten largest clones represent about 0.6% of the sample. The sequencing input was PBMCs. These receptors were obtained from a man aged 80 or over with head and neck cancer.

This chain joins TRBV7-6 and TRBJ1-1; 9 bases line up with TRBD1. The CDR3 length is 17 residues. CDR1 is SGHVS, CDR2 FNYEAQ, per germline. Trimming at V came to 6 bases and at J to 4 bases, leaving 15 bases not matched to a gene. The CDR3 sequence: CASRNIYRTGAATEAFF. DNA of the CDR3: TGTGCCAGCAGGAACATTTATCGGACAGGGGCAGCCACTGAAGCTTTCTTT.

V is TRBV5-4 and J is TRBJ2-3; either TRBD1 or TRBD2 may fit D (5 bases each). V was pared by 0 bases and J by 5 bases, with 16 bases between. This CDR3 has 16 residues. Germline loops: CDR1 SGHNT, CDR2 YYREEE (reference sequence). The CDR3 loop is CASSLAGSGRGDTQYF. The CDR3 coding sequence is TGTGCCAGCAGCTTGGCCGGCTCAGGGAGAGGAGATACGCAGTATTTT.

In its sample, this clone was seen once. The identical CDR3 is also encoded by other nucleotide sequences in the sample. The CDR3 nucleotides are TGTGCCAGCAGTTCTGGCAATCAGCCCCAGCATTTT. This gives the protein CASSSGNQPQHF. The chain is built from TRBV12-3 or TRBV12-4 and TRBJ1-5; D is unclear. The CDR3 runs to 12 residues. V lost 4 bases and J 2 bases, leaving 3 bases between the germline ends.

The chain employs TRBV5-1 and TRBJ2-1; 7 positions agree with TRBD2. The CDR3 is made up of 14 amino acids. Germline CDR1 reads SGHRS; CDR2 reads YFSETQ. V lost 1 base to trimming and J lost 7 bases; unmatched junction nucleotides: 5. Here the CDR3 reads CASSLTPGGNEQFF. CDR3 nucleotide sequence: TGCGCCAGCAGCTTGACGCCGGGGGGTAATGAGCAGTTCTTC. Complete variable domain (other parts from reference TRBV5-1 and TRBJ2-1): KAGVTQTPRYLIKTRGQQVTLSCSPISGHRSVSWYQQTPGQGLQFLFEYFSETQRNKGNFPGRFSGRQFSNSRSEMNVSTLELGDSALYLCASSLTPGGNEQFFGPGTRLTVL.

This clone was seen a handful of times. The genes are TRBV18 and TRBJ2-5; D ambiguous. The CDR3 is made up of 13 amino acids. V gave up 2 bases and J gave up 9 bases, with 13 bases separating them. CDR1 is KGHSH and CDR2 is LQKENI in the germline V gene. This chain's CDR3 is CASSPDGKGAQYF. CDR3 coding DNA: TGTGCCAGCTCACCAGACGGAAAAGGTGCCCAGTACTTC.

The gene calls are TRBV10-1 and TRBJ2-3; 8 nucleotides line up with TRBD2. This CDR3 is 16 amino acids long. Germline V lookup: CDR1 WNHNN, CDR2 SYGVQD (reference sequence). V lost 5 bases to trimming and J lost 2 bases; unmatched junction nucleotides: 9. Here the CDR3 reads CASSQPRGGLTDTQYF. DNA for the CDR3: TGCGCCAGCAGTCAGCCTCGCGGGGGGCTCACAGATACGCAGTATTTT.

The chain combines TRBV25-1 with TRBJ1-4; D might be TRBD1 (6 bases). The germline CDR1 and CDR2 sequences are MGHDK and SYGVNS. The CDR3 covers 14 residues. Trimming cost V 6 bases and J 3 bases, with 11 bases left between them. In nucleotides, the CDR3 is TGTGCCAGCAGCGAACCAGGGGCTAATGAAAAACTGTTTTTT. This gives the protein CASSEPGANEKLFF.

This chain connects TRBV2 to TRBJ2-5; D remains unclear. Germline loops: CDR1 SNHLY, CDR2 FYNNEI. The CDR3 is 13 residues long. V lost 5 bases to trimming and J lost 2 bases, with 9 bases between them. CDR3: CASSLDTQETQYF. The DNA for the CDR3 is TGTGCCAGCAGTCTCGACACTCAAGAGACCCAGTACTTC. The variable domain in full, with the rest retrieved from reference TRBV2 and TRBJ2-5, is EPEVTQTPSHQVTQMGQEVILRCVPISNHLYFYWYRQILGQKVEFLVSFYNNEISEKSEIFDDQFSVERPDGSNFTLKIRSTKLEDSAMYFCASSLDTQETQYFGPGTRLLVL.

This chain connects TRBV19 to TRBJ2-1; D not certain. This CDR3 contains 15 residues. V was pared by 7 bases and J by 0 bases, with 13 bases between. Germline lookup yields CDR1 LNHDA and CDR2 SQIVND (reference sequence). CDR3 DNA sequence: TGTGCCAGTAACCAGCGAAGGAGCTCCTACAATGAGCAGTTCTTC. This sequence encodes CASNQRRSSYNEQFF.

The rearrangement joins TRBV7-9 to TRBJ2-7, with 7 positions matching TRBD1. Trimming at V came to 5 bases and at J to 2 bases, leaving 6 bases not matched to a gene. The CDR3 has 14 amino acids. Per germline, CDR1 SEHNR and CDR2 FQNEAQ (reference sequence). The CDR3 sequence: CASSIRDRPYEQYF. CDR3 nucleotides: TGTGCCAGCAGCATACGGGACAGACCCTACGAGCAGTACTTC.

This chain joins TRBV11-2 and TRBJ1-1; the match to TRBD1 covers 8 bases. The CDR3 is 17 amino acids. V lost 2 bases and J lost 2; bases outside the gene matches: 10. Germline CDR1 and CDR2: SGHAT and FQNNGV. In nucleotides, the CDR3 is TGTGCCAGCAGCTTATATATAGGACAGGGCTCAAACACTGAAGCTTTCTTT. Translating gives CASSLYIGQGSNTEAFF.

This clone was recorded a few times. V and J are TRBV7-9 and TRBJ1-1; D is unresolved. The CDR3 runs to 14 residues. Trimming shortened V by 1 base and J by 0 bases, and 6 bases separated the two germline ends. Germline CDR1 reads SEHNR; CDR2 reads FQNEAQ (reference sequence). The CDR3 loop is CASSLDGMNTEAFF. CDR3 in DNA: TGTGCCAGCAGCTTAGACGGAATGAACACTGAAGCTTTCTTT. The full variable domain, with the rest looked up from reference TRBV7-9 and TRBJ1-1, is DTGVSQNPRHKITKRGQNVTFRCDPISEHNRLYWYRQTLGQGPEFLTYFQNEAQLEKSRLLSDRFSAERPKGSFSTLEIQRTEQGDSAMYLCASSLDGMNTEAFFGQGTRLTVV.

This chain links TRBV6-6 with TRBJ1-1; D possibly corresponds to TRBD1 (6 bases). The germline CDR1 and CDR2 sequences are MNHNY and SVGAGI (reference sequence). V shed 5 bases and J shed 1 base, with 14 bases lying between them. The CDR3 loop spans 15 amino acids. CDR3 sequence (DNA): TGTGCCAGCAGTCCAGGGACAATCCCGAACACTGAAGCTTTCTTT. It translates to CASSPGTIPNTEAFF.

V and J are TRBV13 and TRBJ2-7; no clear D. The CDR3 runs to 15 residues. The V gene's germline CDR1 is PRHDT and CDR2 FYEKMQ (reference sequence). V was clipped by 8 bases and J by 0 bases, with 17 bases between them. In DNA form, the CDR3 reads TGTGCCAGCCGACGGTGGGCAGCCAGCTCCTACGAGCAGTACTTC. Protein product: CASRRWAASSYEQYF.

V gene TRBV15 combines with J gene TRBJ1-4; D is unclear. CDR1 and CDR2 from the germline V gene are LNHNV and YYDKDF (reference sequence). This CDR3 region has 14 residues. V lost 0 bases, J lost 10 bases, and 12 bases lay in between. Here the CDR3 DNA reads TGTGCCACCAGCAGAGACGGAGGAGGGAGAAAACTGTTTTTT. It yields the protein CATSRDGGGRKLFF.

V and J are TRBV7-8 and TRBJ1-1; 10 positions agree with TRBD1. The junction had 7 bases not matched to a gene; V was cut back by 2 bases and J by 1 base. Germline assignment: CDR1 SGHVS and CDR2 FQNEAQ. This CDR3 has 17 amino acids. The CDR3: CASSLRGQGFQNTEAFF. In DNA form, the CDR3 reads TGTGCCAGCAGCTTAAGGGGACAGGGGTTTCAGAACACTGAAGCTTTCTTT.

CDR3 bases: TGCGCCAGCAGCGAGGCGAGCTCGGGAAACACCATATATTTT. Protein product: CASSEASSGNTIYF. This chain connects TRBV5-1 to TRBJ1-3; D is unclear. V lost 4 bases to trimming and J lost 4 bases, with 12 bases between them. Germline loops: CDR1 SGHRS, CDR2 YFSETQ. There are 14 residues in the CDR3.

The rearrangement links TRBV11-3 to TRBJ1-5; maybe TRBD1 (6 bases). With 1 base removed from V and 5 bases from J, the gap between germline ends came to 15 bases. Germline assignment: CDR1 SGHNT and CDR2 YENEEA. The CDR3 spans 16 residues. The DNA of the CDR3 is TGTGCCAGCAGCTTAGTTGGGACAACCGGGGATCAGCCCCAGCATTTT. Encoded protein: CASSLVGTTGDQPQHF.

The V gene is TRBV7-8, the J gene TRBJ2-2, with TRBD1 matching over 7 bases. The length of the CDR3 is 15 residues. V shed 4 bases and J 7 bases; nucleotides not matched to a gene: 9. Germline V gives CDR1 SGHVS, CDR2 FQNEAQ. Here the CDR3 reads CASSYRDSGGGELFF. In DNA form, the CDR3 reads TGTGCCAGCAGCTATCGGGACAGCGGCGGCGGGGAGCTGTTTTTT.

The chain employs TRBV5-1 and TRBJ2-3; D is undetermined. Per germline, CDR1 SGHRS and CDR2 YFSETQ. This CDR3 contains 16 residues. V dropped 5 bases and J dropped 6 bases, with 22 bases sitting between them. The CDR3, as DNA: TGCGCCAGCAGTTTCCAAGGGCGAGCTTGGGTCGATACGCAGTATTTT. Amino acid sequence: CASSFQGRAWVDTQYF.